The rows below give T cell receptor beta chains drawn from one sample of a study of cytomegalovirus exposure and HLA in healthy donors. The table came from immunoSEQ multiplex PCR; TCRdb's copy has only in-frame clones and leaves some out. The table lists some 110,000 clones, around nine tenths of them singletons. Sample: PBMCs. The origin of the receptors is a man aged 18 to 35 in good health and CMV-seropositive. CDR3s include the opening cysteine and the closing phenylalanine or tryptophan. Fields, in order: clone size, D gene, V gene, J gene, CDR3 DNA, CDR3 protein. D genes are given only for firm matches. Clone size is given for some rows only: seen once, a few or many times, or a class if the clone is expanded.

abundance: once
d_gene: NA
v_gene: TRBV21-1
j_gene: TRBJ1-6
CDR3nt: TGTGCCAGCAGCAAATCTGAGGGGGGGGCAGTAAGCTCCTATAATTCACCCCTCCACTTT
CDR3aa: CASSKSEGGAVSSYNSPLHF

abundance: NA
d_gene: NA
v_gene: TRBV5-1
j_gene: TRBJ1-2
CDR3nt: TGCGCCAGCAGCCCAGGAACGGGACTCCCAACAGGTGGCTACACCTTC
CDR3aa: CASSPGTGLPTGGYTF

abundance: once
d_gene: NA
v_gene: TRBV2
j_gene: TRBJ2-7
CDR3nt: TGTGCCAGCAGAGGAGGGGGGGAGGACTACGAGCAGTACTTC
CDR3aa: CASRGGGEDYEQYF

abundance: NA
d_gene: TRBD1
v_gene: TRBV6-5
j_gene: TRBJ2-1
CDR3nt: TGTGCCAGCGGACAGGGGGACATAGGTGAGCAGTTCTTC
CDR3aa: CASGQGDIGEQFF

abundance: NA
d_gene: NA
v_gene: TRBV7-2
j_gene: TRBJ2-1
CDR3nt: TGTGCCAGCAGCCAGCAGGACTCCGCCCCCTACAATGAGCAGTTCTTC
CDR3aa: CASSQQDSAPYNEQFF

abundance: NA
d_gene: NA
v_gene: TRBV19
j_gene: TRBJ1-1
CDR3nt: TGTGCCAGTAGTACTTTGACAGGAGGGAACACTGAAGCTTTCTTT
CDR3aa: CASSTLTGGNTEAFF

abundance: NA
d_gene: NA
v_gene: TRBV6-5
j_gene: TRBJ2-7
CDR3nt: TGTGCCAGCAGTCCAAGGGGGGGGCCCTACGAGCAGTACTTC
CDR3aa: CASSPRGGPYEQYF

abundance: NA
d_gene: NA
v_gene: TRBV19
j_gene: TRBJ2-7
CDR3nt: TGTGCCACCCGGCACAGGGTTGGCGAGCAGTACTTC
CDR3aa: CATRHRVGEQYF

abundance: NA
d_gene: TRBD2
v_gene: TRBV4-1
j_gene: TRBJ2-1
CDR3nt: TGCGCCAGCAGCCAAGTACGGCTAGCGGGGGATGAGCAGTTCTTC
CDR3aa: CASSQVRLAGDEQFF

abundance: NA
d_gene: TRBD2
v_gene: TRBV7-9
j_gene: TRBJ2-7
CDR3nt: TGTGCCAGCAGCTTAGGGAGCCGGGGGGACCGCGAGCAGTACTTC
CDR3aa: CASSLGSRGDREQYF

abundance: NA
d_gene: NA
v_gene: TRBV27
j_gene: TRBJ1-5
CDR3nt: TGTGCCAGCAGTTTATGGGCAGGGCGTTCGGAACAGCTCCAGCATTTT
CDR3aa: CASSLWAGRSEQLQHF

abundance: once
d_gene: NA
v_gene: TRBV27
j_gene: TRBJ2-7
CDR3nt: TGTGCCAGCTCTTACGAGCAGTACTTC
CDR3aa: CASSYEQYF

abundance: once
d_gene: NA
v_gene: TRBV7-9
j_gene: TRBJ2-7
CDR3nt: TGTGCCAGCAGCTCCTCGGGGGTTGCCGAGCAGTACTTC
CDR3aa: CASSSSGVAEQYF

abundance: NA
d_gene: NA
v_gene: TRBV18
j_gene: TRBJ1-2
CDR3nt: TGTGCCAGCTCCCCTAACAGGGAAGCTAACTATGGCTACACCTTC
CDR3aa: CASSPNREANYGYTF

abundance: NA
d_gene: NA
v_gene: TRBV10-2
j_gene: TRBJ2-2
CDR3nt: TGCGCCAGCAGTGAATCGGGAACCGGGGAGCTGTTTTTT
CDR3aa: CASSESGTGELFF

abundance: NA
d_gene: TRBD1
v_gene: TRBV5-1
j_gene: TRBJ1-2
CDR3nt: TGCGCCAGCAGCCCGGACAGGGTCGAGGGCTACACCTTC
CDR3aa: CASSPDRVEGYTF

abundance: few
d_gene: TRBD1
v_gene: TRBV6-5
j_gene: TRBJ1-6
CDR3nt: TGTGCCAGCAGTTCCCGACAGGGAGATAATTCACCCCTCCACTTT
CDR3aa: CASSSRQGDNSPLHF

abundance: NA
d_gene: NA
v_gene: TRBV15
j_gene: TRBJ1-3
CDR3nt: TGTGCCACCAGCAGAGATCCTACAGGAGGAAACACCATATATTTT
CDR3aa: CATSRDPTGGNTIYF